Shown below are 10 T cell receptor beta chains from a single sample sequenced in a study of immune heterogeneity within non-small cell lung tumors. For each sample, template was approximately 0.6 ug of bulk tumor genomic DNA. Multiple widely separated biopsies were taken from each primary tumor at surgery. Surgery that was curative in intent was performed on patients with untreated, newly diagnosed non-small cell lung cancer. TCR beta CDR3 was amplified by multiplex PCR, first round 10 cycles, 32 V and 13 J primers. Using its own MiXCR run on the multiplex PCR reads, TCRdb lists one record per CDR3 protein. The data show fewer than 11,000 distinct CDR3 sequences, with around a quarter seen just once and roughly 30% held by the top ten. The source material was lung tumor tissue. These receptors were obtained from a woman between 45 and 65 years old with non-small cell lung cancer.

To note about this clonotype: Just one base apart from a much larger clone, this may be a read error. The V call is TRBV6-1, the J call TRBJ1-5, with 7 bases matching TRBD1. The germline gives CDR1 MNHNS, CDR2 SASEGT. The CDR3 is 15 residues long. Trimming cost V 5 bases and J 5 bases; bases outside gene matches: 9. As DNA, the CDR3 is TGTGCCAGCAGTAAAAACAGGGGTGGGGATCAGCCCCAGCATTTT. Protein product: CASSKNRGGDQPQHF.

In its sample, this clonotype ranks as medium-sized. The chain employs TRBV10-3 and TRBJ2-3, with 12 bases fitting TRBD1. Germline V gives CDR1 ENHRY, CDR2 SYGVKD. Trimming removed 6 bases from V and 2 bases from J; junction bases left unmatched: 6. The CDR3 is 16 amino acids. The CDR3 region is CAISLGDRGLTDTQYF. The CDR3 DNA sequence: TGTGCCATCAGCCTGGGGGACAGGGGGCTCACAGATACGCAGTATTTT.

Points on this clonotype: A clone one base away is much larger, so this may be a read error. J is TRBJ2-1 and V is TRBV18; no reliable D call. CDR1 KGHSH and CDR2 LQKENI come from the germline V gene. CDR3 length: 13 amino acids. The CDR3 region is CATSPQTGDTKFF. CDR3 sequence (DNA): TGTGCCACCTCACCGCAAACCGGAGACACAAAGTTCTTC.

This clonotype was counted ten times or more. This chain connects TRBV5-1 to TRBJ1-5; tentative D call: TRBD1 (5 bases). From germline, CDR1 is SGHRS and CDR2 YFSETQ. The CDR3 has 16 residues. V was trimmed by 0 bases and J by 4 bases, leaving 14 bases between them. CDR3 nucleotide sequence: TGCGCCAGCAGCTTGGGGGGGGGGAGTGGAAATCAGCCCCAGCATTTT. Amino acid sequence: CASSLGGGSGNQPQHF.

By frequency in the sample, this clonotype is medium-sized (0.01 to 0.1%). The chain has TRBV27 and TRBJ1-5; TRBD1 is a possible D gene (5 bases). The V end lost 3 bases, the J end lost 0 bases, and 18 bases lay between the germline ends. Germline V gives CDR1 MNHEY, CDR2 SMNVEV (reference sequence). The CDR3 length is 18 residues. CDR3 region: CASSFRGAPSYSNQPQHF. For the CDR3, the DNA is TGTGCCAGCAGTTTCCGAGGGGCCCCTTCTTATAGCAATCAGCCCCAGCATTTT.

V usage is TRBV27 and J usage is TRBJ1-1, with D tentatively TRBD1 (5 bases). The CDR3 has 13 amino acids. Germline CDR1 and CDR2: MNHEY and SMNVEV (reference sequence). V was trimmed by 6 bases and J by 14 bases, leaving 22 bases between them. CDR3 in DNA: TGTGCCAGCAGCCATCTCCCGGGAGGGGCGGAATTCTTT. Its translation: CASSHLPGGAEFF.

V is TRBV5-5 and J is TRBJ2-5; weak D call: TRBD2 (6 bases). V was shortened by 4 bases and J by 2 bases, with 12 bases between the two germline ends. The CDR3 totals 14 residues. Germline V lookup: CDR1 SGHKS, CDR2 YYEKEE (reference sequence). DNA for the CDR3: TGTGCCAGCAGCGTGGGAGGTTGGCAAGAGACCCAGTACTTC. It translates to CASSVGGWQETQYF.

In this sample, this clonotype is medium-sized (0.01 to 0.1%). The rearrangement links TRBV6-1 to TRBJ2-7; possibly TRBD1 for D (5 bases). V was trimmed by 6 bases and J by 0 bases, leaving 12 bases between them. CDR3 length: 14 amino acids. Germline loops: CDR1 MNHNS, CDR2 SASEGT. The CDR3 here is CASRTTVSSYEQYF. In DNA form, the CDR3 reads TGTGCCAGCAGAACGACAGTGAGCTCCTACGAGCAGTACTTC.

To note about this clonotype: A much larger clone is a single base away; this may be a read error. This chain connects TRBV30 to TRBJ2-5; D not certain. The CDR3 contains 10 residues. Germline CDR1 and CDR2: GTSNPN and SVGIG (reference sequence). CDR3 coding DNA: TGTACCTGGAGTGATGAGACCCAGTACTTC. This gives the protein CTWSDETQYF.

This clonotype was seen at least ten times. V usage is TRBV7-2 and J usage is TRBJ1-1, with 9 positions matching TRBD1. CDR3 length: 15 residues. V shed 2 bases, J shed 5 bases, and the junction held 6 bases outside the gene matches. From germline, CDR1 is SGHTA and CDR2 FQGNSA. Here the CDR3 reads CASSLSGTGRTEAFF. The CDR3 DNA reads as TGTGCCAGCAGCTTATCGGGGACAGGGCGGACTGAAGCTTTCTTT. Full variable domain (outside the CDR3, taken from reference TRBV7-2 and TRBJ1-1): GAGVSQSPSNKVTEKGKDVELRCDPISGHTALYWYRQSLGQGLEFLIYFQGNSAPDKSGLPSDRFSAERTGGSVSTLTIQRTQQEDSAVYLCASSLSGTGRTEAFFGQGTRLTVV.